Listed here are 23 T cell receptor beta chains from one sample, sequenced in a study of cytomegalovirus exposure and HLA in healthy donors. The PCR ran on 60 Vbeta and 13 Jbeta primers. Profiling relied on immunoSEQ multiplex PCR, and the TCRdb table lists in-frame clones only, not all of them. The sample records fewer than 250,000 clones, roughly 77% being singletons. Source material: PBMCs. The receptors here all came from a woman aged 25 to 39 in good health and CMV-seropositive.

The rearrangement links TRBV7-6 to TRBJ2-5, with D possibly matching TRBD2 (6 bases). Germline V CDR1 and CDR2: SGHVS, FNYEAQ. Trimming left V 4 bases short and J 4 bases short, with 16 bases between. The CDR3 loop spans 15 amino acids. CDR3 amino acids: CASSWGLKEGETQYF. The CDR3 coding sequence is TGTGCCAGCAGCTGGGGACTGAAGGAGGGAGAGACCCAGTACTTC. Based on the CDR3 plus reference TRBV7-6 and TRBJ2-5, the full variable domain is GAGVSQSPRYKVTKRGQDVALRCDPISGHVSLYWYRQALGQGPEFLTYFNYEAQQDKSGLPNDRFSAERPEGSISTLTIQRTEQRDSAMYRCASSWGLKEGETQYFGPGTRLLVL.

The chain recombines TRBV14 with TRBJ2-3; 13 bases are a match to TRBD2. The CDR3 loop spans 17 amino acids. V lost 4 bases, J lost 0 bases, and 4 bases stayed unmatched. Germline CDR1 SGHDN, CDR2 FVKESK. The CDR3 DNA follows: TGTGCCAGCAGCCCAAGACTAGCGGGAGGTAGCACAGATACGCAGTATTTT. Amino acids: CASSPRLAGGSTDTQYF.

V is TRBV28 and J is TRBJ2-7, with 9 bases matching TRBD1. The V gene's germline CDR1 is MDHEN and CDR2 SYDVKM. CDR3 length equals 14 residues. After removal of 5 bases from V and 5 bases from J, the junction contained 7 bases not matched to a gene. The CDR3 protein is CASSEGTGYHEQYF. The CDR3 DNA follows: TGTGCCAGCAGTGAGGGGACAGGGTACCACGAGCAGTACTTC. The full variable domain, in which reference TRBV28 and TRBJ2-7 provide the parts outside the CDR3, is DVKVTQSSRYLVKRTGEKVFLECVQDMDHENMFWYRQDPGLGLRLIYFSYDVKMKEKGDIPEGYSVSREKKERFSLILESASTNQTSMYLCASSEGTGYHEQYFGPGTRLTVT.

The V and J genes are TRBV9 and TRBJ2-5, with D possibly being TRBD2 (5 bases). CDR1 is SGDLS and CDR2 is YYNGEE in the germline V gene. The CDR3 runs to 13 residues. V was trimmed by 4 bases and J by 3 bases, leaving 10 bases between them. DNA for the CDR3: TGTGCCAGCAGCTTAACTAGTAAAGAGACCCAGTACTTC. The encoded protein is CASSLTSKETQYF.

J is TRBJ2-7 and V is TRBV4-2, with 12 positions matching TRBD2. This CDR3 contains 15 residues. V lost 0 bases to trimming and J lost 5 bases; unmatched junction nucleotides: 2. CDR1 and CDR2 (germline): LGHNA, YNFKEQ. CDR3 nucleotide sequence: TGTGCCAGCAGCCAAGAGACTAGCGGGAGCCACGAGCAGTACTTC. Translation gives CASSQETSGSHEQYF.

This sequence joins TRBV28 and TRBJ2-1; D may be TRBD2 (6 bases). V shed 5 bases and J shed 5 bases, with 16 bases lying between them. The germline V gene has CDR1 MDHEN and CDR2 SYDVKM. The CDR3 is 15 amino acids. The CDR3 coding sequence is TGTGCCAGCAGTGGTAGCGGCTCCAACCACAATGAGCAGTTCTTC. Encoded protein: CASSGSGSNHNEQFF.

The V gene is TRBV6-1, the J gene TRBJ2-1, with 7 bases fitting TRBD2. The CDR3 is 14 amino acids. The ends lost 4 bases at V and 9 bases at J; junction bases unmatched: 9. Germline V gene sequence: CDR1 MNHNS, CDR2 SASEGT. The CDR3: CASSGGLGSSEQFF. In nucleotides, the CDR3 is TGTGCCAGCAGTGGCGGACTAGGTAGCTCTGAGCAGTTCTTC.

This chain joins TRBV5-1 and TRBJ2-4; a possible D gene is TRBD1 (5 bases). The V end was cut by 1 base, the J end by 3 bases, with 8 bases between. The CDR3 contains 14 residues. Germline lookup yields CDR1 SGHRS and CDR2 YFSETQ. Here the CDR3 DNA reads TGCGCCAGCAGCTTGACAGGTGACAAAAACATTCAGTACTTC. Translating it yields CASSLTGDKNIQYF.

The chain couples TRBV7-2 to TRBJ2-2; D perhaps matches TRBD1 (6 bases). CDR1 SGHTA and CDR2 FQGNSA come from the germline V gene. The CDR3 runs to 14 residues. Trimming left V 7 bases short and J 8 bases short, with 17 bases between. CDR3 sequence reads: CASTSGQGTGELFF. As DNA, the CDR3 is TGTGCCAGCACCTCCGGGCAGGGGACGGGGGAGCTGTTTTTT.

J is TRBJ2-1 and V is TRBV2, with TRBD2 identical over 10 bases. The CDR3 is made up of 16 amino acids. Looked up from germline, CDR1 is SNHLY and CDR2 is FYNNEI. V was pared by 0 bases and J by 6 bases, with 5 bases of the junction left unmatched. In DNA form, the CDR3 reads TGTGCCAGCAGTGAAGCGCCTAGCGGGAGAGGCAATGAGCAGTTCTTC. This codes for CASSEAPSGRGNEQFF.

The CDR3 here is CASSFATSAGTYEQYF. The CDR3 DNA reads as TGTGCCAGCAGCTTCGCAACTAGCGCCGGCACCTACGAGCAGTACTTC. The chain combines TRBV11-2 with TRBJ2-5, with TRBD2 identical over 7 bases. The J call may be incorrect, as the DNA end agrees better with TRBJ2-7. This CDR3 comprises 16 residues. CDR1 SGHAT and CDR2 FQNNGV come from the germline V gene.

This CDR3 is CASSGGQTMNTEAFF. Written as DNA, the CDR3 is TGTGCCAGCAGCGGCGGACAGACCATGAACACTGAAGCTTTCTTT. The V gene is TRBV9, the J gene TRBJ1-1; D possibly corresponds to TRBD1 (6 bases). Trimming removed 3 bases from V and 0 bases from J, with 12 bases in between. The germline V gene has CDR1 SGDLS and CDR2 YYNGEE. The CDR3 is 15 residues long. The entire variable domain, with the rest obtained from reference TRBV9 and TRBJ1-1, is as follows: DSGVTQTPKHLITATGQRVTLRCSPRSGDLSVYWYQQSLDQGLQFLIQYYNGEERAKGNILERFSAQQFPDLHSELNLSSLELGDSALYFCASSGGQTMNTEAFFGQGTRLTVV.

The sample holds a few counts of this clone. The chain couples TRBV7-8 to TRBJ2-3, with 7 bases matching TRBD1. There are 15 residues in the CDR3. Trimming cost V 5 bases and J 1 base; bases outside gene matches: 6. Germline CDR1 SGHVS, CDR2 FQNEAQ. CDR3 DNA sequence: TGTGCCAGCAGCGGCCGACAGGGTCGCACAGATACGCAGTATTTT. It is translated as CASSGRQGRTDTQYF.

The V call is TRBV19, the J call TRBJ1-2, with a possible D match to TRBD1 (5 bases). V gave up 8 bases and J gave up 0 bases, with 19 bases separating them. This CDR3 is built from 16 residues. Per germline, CDR1 LNHDA and CDR2 SQIVND (reference sequence). CDR3 DNA sequence: TGTGCCAGTGCCCCCCTAGGGGCAGGAACTAACTATGGCTACACCTTC. This gives the protein CASAPLGAGTNYGYTF.

As concerns this clone: The identical CDR3 is also encoded by other nucleotide sequences in the sample. The chain carries TRBV5-1 and TRBJ2-7, with D perhaps TRBD1 (5 bases). Germline CDR1 is SGHRS and CDR2 is YFSETQ. The V and J ends lost 0 bases and 3 bases respectively, with 7 bases between them. The CDR3 sequence is 13 residues long. The CDR3 spells CASSLGGGYEQYF. In DNA form, the CDR3 reads TGCGCCAGCAGCTTGGGGGGCGGCTACGAGCAGTACTTC. Together with reference TRBV5-1 and TRBJ2-7, the CDR3 gives the full variable domain: KAGVTQTPRYLIKTRGQQVTLSCSPISGHRSVSWYQQTPGQGLQFLFEYFSETQRNKGNFPGRFSGRQFSNSRSEMNVSTLELGDSALYLCASSLGGGYEQYFGPGTRLTVT.

The CDR3 loop is CASSLANTEAFF. The CDR3 nucleotides read TGCGCCAGCAGCTTAGCCAACACTGAAGCTTTCTTT. This chain connects TRBV5-1 to TRBJ1-1, with D unresolved. Trimming removed 2 bases at V and 2 bases at J, with 4 bases between. This CDR3 is 12 amino acids long. Germline V gives CDR1 SGHRS, CDR2 YFSETQ.

This chain links TRBV5-1 with TRBJ2-5; 7 positions match TRBD1. The CDR3 is 16 residues long. CDR1 is SGHRS and CDR2 is YFSETQ in the germline V gene. J gave up 1 base and V 2 bases, and 8 bases lay outside the gene matches. This CDR3 is CASSFDTGALQETQYF. The CDR3 nucleotides are TGCGCCAGCAGCTTCGATACAGGGGCCCTCCAAGAGACCCAGTACTTC.

About this clone: The junction departs from the called germline gene at one end, perhaps through a read error. Other DNA sequences within the sample encode an identical CDR3. This rearrangement joins TRBV5-1 to TRBJ2-2; TRBD2 agrees at 8 bases. The CDR3 sequence is 17 residues long. Germline V gives CDR1 SGHRS, CDR2 YFSETQ. The CDR3 nucleotides read TGCGCCAGTAGCTTGATGGGCGGGGGGCCCTACACCGGGGAGCTGTTTTTT. It is translated as CASSLMGGGPYTGELFF.

CDR3 nucleotides: TGCGCCAGCAGTGTGGTGACAGGGCTGAACACTGAAGCTTTCTTT. Translating gives CASSVVTGLNTEAFF. The chain is built from TRBV10-2 and TRBJ1-1, with 7 bases identical to TRBD1. J was trimmed by 0 bases and V by 4 bases; bases with no gene match: 5. Per the germline V gene, CDR1 is WSHSY and CDR2 is SAAADI. The CDR3 covers 15 residues.

In nucleotides, the CDR3 is TGCGCCAGCAGCTCCAGACAGGGCCAGGCCGGGGAGCTGTTTTTT. Its translation: CASSSRQGQAGELFF. The rearrangement joins TRBV5-1 to TRBJ2-2; 7 positions match TRBD1. CDR1 SGHRS and CDR2 YFSETQ come from the germline V gene. The CDR3 length is 15 residues. Losses at the gene ends were 3 bases for V and 6 bases for J; bases not matched to a gene: 8. Filled out from reference TRBV5-1 and TRBJ2-2, the complete variable domain reads KAGVTQTPRYLIKTRGQQVTLSCSPISGHRSVSWYQQTPGQGLQFLFEYFSETQRNKGNFPGRFSGRQFSNSRSEMNVSTLELGDSALYLCASSSRQGQAGELFFGEGSRLTVL.

This clone was detected only a few times. This chain links TRBV5-1 with TRBJ1-1; no clear D. Trimming took 3 bases from V and 1 from J, leaving 10 bases between them. CDR1 and CDR2 from the germline V gene are SGHRS and YFSETQ. The CDR3 has 14 amino acids. CDR3 sequence reads: CASSWETPNTEAFF. The CDR3 nucleotides are TGCGCCAGCAGCTGGGAGACACCGAACACTGAAGCTTTCTTT.

The chain links TRBV7-9 to TRBJ1-1, with 7 nucleotides matching TRBD1. From germline, CDR1 is SEHNR and CDR2 FQNEAQ (reference sequence). V was pared by 0 bases and J by 3 bases, with 7 bases of the junction left unmatched. The CDR3 contains 16 residues. CDR3 sequence (DNA): TGTGCCAGCAGCTTAGCGGAGGGGACAGTAGACACTGAAGCTTTCTTT. It encodes CASSLAEGTVDTEAFF.

The V gene is TRBV1, the J gene TRBJ2-3; TRBD2 is the table's D call, not checked against the DNA. TRBV1 is a pseudogene. CDR3 size: 20 residues. For the CDR3, the DNA is TGCACCAGCAGCCAAAGGGGGTGGACTAGCGGGAGTGGAATCACAGATACGCAGTATTTT. Its translation: CTSSQRGWTSGSGITDTQYF.